This TCR beta chain emerged from a study of OX40 agonist ivuxolimab in advanced cancers. About the investigation overall: Ivuxolimab was an agonistic, fully human IgG2 monoclonal antibody directed against OX40 (CD134), a costimulatory receptor. The monotherapy dose-escalation portion (N ≈ 52 patients) of the phase I ivuxolimab trial is reported in the paper. In the dose-escalation cohort, approximately 82% of patients were male, and the mean age was approximately 55 years, with a range of about 23 to 80. Three dose-escalation patients achieved partial responses, one with hepatocellular carcinoma and two with cutaneous melanoma. Of the 50 or so patients in dose escalation, some 20 had hepatocellular carcinoma, approximately 15 had melanoma, 9 had renal cell carcinoma and 9 had head and neck cancer. Prior anti-PD-1, anti-PD-L1 or anti-CTLA-4 therapy was permitted, and approximately 40% of dose-escalation patients had received checkpoint inhibitors. Peripheral TCRbeta sequencing was intended to test whether TCR sequence diversity was altered and clonal T-cell expansion was caused by ivuxolimab. Intravenous ivuxolimab was administered to patients every 2 weeks at six dose levels: 0.01, 0.1, 0.3, 1.5, 3 and 10 mg/kg. The study at large found these results: Low levels of normalized T-cell clonal expansion were also shown by some nonresponding patients. Antigen specificity was not determined for the clonally expanded peripheral T cells. After ivuxolimab, CD8+ T cells had more expanded clones than CD4+ T cells on average. At doses of 0.1 to 3.0 mg/kg, clonal expansion of both CD4+ and CD8+ T cells in blood was seen between baseline and week 6. In partial responders in the 0.1-3.0 mg/kg groups, normalized peripheral clonal expansion was found to be among the lowest, especially among CD8+ T cells.

Patients with a history of autoimmune disease or receiving systemic immunosuppression were excluded from the trial. In every dose cohort, peripheral blood was drawn for TCR sequencing at baseline, cycle 4 day 1, and cycle 7 day 1. Samples came from an open-label, multicenter, first-in-human phase I dose-escalation trial of ivuxolimab. Adults with locally advanced or metastatic melanoma, renal cell carcinoma, hepatocellular carcinoma or head and neck squamous cell carcinoma were enrolled in the trial. Before TCR sequencing, CD4+ T cells and CD8+ T cells from peripheral blood were sorted into separate populations. Comment on this clone: The specificity of this receptor is unknown. No base-level quality is on record; no much larger clone is a single base apart.

To sequence the TCRbeta CDR3 region, genomic DNA was isolated from the sorted cells. TCRbeta CDR3 regions were sequenced using the immunoSEQ Assay. TCRdb carries this immuneACCESS record with in-frame sequences only. Its versions omit some clonotypes, under half of them owing to an unresolved V gene in the studies checked, with the rest unexplained. Here the sample has around 50,000 clones; 75% to 80% occur a single time. The ten largest clonotypes hold 6.5% to 9.5% of the sample. The junction carries 12 bases between V and J, which are trimmed by 2 bases and 0 bases respectively. The germline V gene yields SGHRS for CDR1 and YFSETQ for CDR2. Measured from the cysteine to the phenylalanine, the CDR3 is 16 residues long. Kept here is only the CDR3 DNA, which spans 48 bases and is read in frame from base 1.

This receptor was obtained from an adult with an advanced solid tumor such as melanoma, head and neck, liver or kidney cancer. The chain is made from TRBV5-1 and TRBJ2-1; a tentative D match to TRBD1 spans 5 bases. The sample in question was CD4+ or CD8+ T cells sorted from blood, obtained in a trial of the OX40 agonist ivuxolimab. CDR3 reads: CASSFGADISYNEQFF. The DNA reads TGCGCCAGCAGCTTTGGGGCTGATATCTCCTACAATGAGCAGTTCTTC. Reference TRBV5-1 and TRBJ2-1 proteins supply the regions before and after the CDR3; the full variable domain is: KAGVTQTPRYLIKTRGQQVTLSCSPISGHRSVSWYQQTPGQGLQFLFEYFSETQRNKGNFPGRFSGRQFSNSRSEMNVSTLELGDSALYLCASSFGADISYNEQFFGPGTRLTVL.